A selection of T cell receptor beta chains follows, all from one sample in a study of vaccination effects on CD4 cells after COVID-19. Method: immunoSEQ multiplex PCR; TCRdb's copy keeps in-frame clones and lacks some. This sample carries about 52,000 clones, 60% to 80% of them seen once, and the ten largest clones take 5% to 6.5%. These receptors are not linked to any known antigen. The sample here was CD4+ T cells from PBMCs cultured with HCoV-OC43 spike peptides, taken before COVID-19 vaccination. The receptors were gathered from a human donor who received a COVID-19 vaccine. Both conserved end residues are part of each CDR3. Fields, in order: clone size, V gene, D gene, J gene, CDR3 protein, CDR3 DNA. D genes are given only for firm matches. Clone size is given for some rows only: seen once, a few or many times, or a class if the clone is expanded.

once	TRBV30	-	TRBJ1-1	CAWSLVGTSEAFF	TGTGCCTGGAGTTTGGTAGGAACATCTGAAGCTTTCTTT
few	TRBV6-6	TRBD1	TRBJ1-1	CASSSGQGLSTEAFF	TGTGCCAGCAGTTCGGGACAGGGATTGAGTACTGAAGCTTTCTTT
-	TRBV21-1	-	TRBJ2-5	CASSNPLAGAGETQYF	TGTGCCAGCAGCAACCCGCTAGCGGGGGCCGGGGAGACCCAGTACTTC
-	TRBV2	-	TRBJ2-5	CASSDALGAETQYF	TGTGCCAGCAGTGACGCTCTGGGCGCAGAGACCCAGTACTTC
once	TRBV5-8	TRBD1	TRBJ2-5	CASPILPALTGVGQETQYF	TGTGCCAGCCCCATCCTCCCCGCTTTGACAGGGGTTGGGCAAGAGACCCAGTACTTC
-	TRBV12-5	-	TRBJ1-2	CASGWGDGIYGYTF	TGTGCTAGTGGTTGGGGGGACGGGATCTATGGCTACACCTTC
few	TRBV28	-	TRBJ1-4	CASSLRNEKLFF	TGTGCCAGCAGCCTCAGAAATGAAAAACTGTTTTTT
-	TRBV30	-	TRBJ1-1	CAWSYDRNTEAFF	TGTGCCTGGAGTTACGATCGGAACACTGAAGCTTTCTTT
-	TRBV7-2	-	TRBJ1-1	CASSLIGDTEAFF	TGTGCCAGCAGCTTAATCGGGGACACTGAAGCTTTCTTT
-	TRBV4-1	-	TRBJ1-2	CASSQDTADGYTF	TGCGCCAGCAGCCAAGATACCGCGGATGGCTACACCTTC
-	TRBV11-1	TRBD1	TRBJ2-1	CASRTGDYHNEQFF	TGTGCCAGCAGGACAGGGGATTACCACAATGAGCAGTTCTTC
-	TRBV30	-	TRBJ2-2	CAWRSYLVGELFF	TGTGCCTGGAGAAGTTATCTCGTCGGGGAGCTGTTTTTT
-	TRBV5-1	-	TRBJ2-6	CASSPAGGGLSSGANVLTF	TGCGCCAGCAGCCCCGCCGGAGGGGGATTATCCTCTGGGGCCAACGTCCTGACTTTC
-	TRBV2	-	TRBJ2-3	CASSVETIPLGTQYF	TGTGCCAGCAGTGTAGAGACTATCCCCCTCGGTACGCAGTATTTT
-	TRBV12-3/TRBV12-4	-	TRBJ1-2	CASSLKRFYGYTF	TGTGCCAGCAGTTTAAAGAGATTCTATGGCTACACCTTC
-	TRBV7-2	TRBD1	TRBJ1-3	CASSTGQWVSGNTIYF	TGTGCCAGCAGCACGGGACAGTGGGTCTCTGGAAACACCATATATTTT
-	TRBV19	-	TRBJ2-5	CASSITLQETQYF	TGTGCCAGTAGTATAACGCTCCAAGAGACCCAGTACTTC
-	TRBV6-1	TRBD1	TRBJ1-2	CASSPGTVYGYTF	TGTGCCAGCAGTCCAGGGACAGTCTATGGCTACACCTTC
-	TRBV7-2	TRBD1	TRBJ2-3	CASSEGQGRGTDTQYF	TGTGCCAGCAGCGAGGGACAGGGGAGGGGCACAGATACGCAGTATTTT
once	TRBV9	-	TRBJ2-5	CASSVALVGVSGQETQYF	TGTGCCAGCAGCGTAGCCCTAGTCGGTGTCAGCGGCCAAGAGACCCAGTACTTC
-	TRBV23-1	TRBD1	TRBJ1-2	CARQGQGASYGYTF	TGCGCCAGACAGGGACAGGGCGCCAGCTATGGCTACACCTTC
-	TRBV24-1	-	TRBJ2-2	CATSDLRGANTGELFF	TGTGCCACCAGTGATTTGAGAGGGGCTAACACCGGGGAGCTGTTTTTT
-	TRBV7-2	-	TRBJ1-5	CASSPGAAVNQPQHF	TGTGCCAGCAGCCCTGGGGCGGCAGTCAATCAGCCCCAGCATTTT
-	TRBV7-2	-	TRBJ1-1	CASSLQRNTEAFF	TGTGCCAGCAGCTTGCAGAGGAACACTGAAGCTTTCTTT
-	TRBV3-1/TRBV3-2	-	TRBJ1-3	CASSQSSGNTIYF	TGTGCCAGCAGCCAGTCGTCTGGAAACACCATATATTTT
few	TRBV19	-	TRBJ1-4	CASSPDRTAGRKLFF	TGTGCCAGTAGTCCAGATCGGACAGCTGGGAGAAAACTGTTTTTT
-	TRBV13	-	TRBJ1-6	CASSLDRDPNSPLHF	TGTGCCAGCAGCTTGGACCGGGACCCTAATTCACCCCTCCACTTT
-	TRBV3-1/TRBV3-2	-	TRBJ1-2	CASSQFQGRDGYTF	TGTGCCAGCAGCCAATTCCAGGGGCGCGATGGCTACACCTTC
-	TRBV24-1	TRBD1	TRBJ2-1	CATSDSGTGGSGEQFF	TGTGCCACCAGTGATTCCGGGACAGGGGGGTCCGGAGAGCAGTTCTTC
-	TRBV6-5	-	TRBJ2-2	CASSRDTGELFF	TGTGCCAGCAGTCGAGACACCGGGGAGCTGTTTTTT
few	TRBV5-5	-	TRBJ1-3	CASSQGGNTIYF	TGTGCCAGCAGCCAGGGCGGAAACACCATATATTTT
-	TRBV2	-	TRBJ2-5	CASSALQETQYF	TGTGCCAGCAGTGCCCTCCAAGAGACCCAGTACTTC
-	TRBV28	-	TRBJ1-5	CASSLNRDPNSNQPQHF	TGTGCCAGCAGTTTAAACAGAGATCCCAATAGCAATCAGCCCCAGCATTTT
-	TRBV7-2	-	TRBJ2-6	CASSPVVGGGSGANVLTF	TGTGCCAGCAGCCCCGTCGTAGGGGGGGGCTCTGGGGCCAACGTCCTGACTTTC
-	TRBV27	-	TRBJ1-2	CASSLSLNYGYTF	TGTGCCAGCAGTTTATCCCTTAACTATGGCTACACCTTC
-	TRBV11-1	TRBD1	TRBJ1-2	CASSLARDRAYGYTF	TGTGCCAGCAGCTTGGCCCGGGACAGGGCCTATGGCTACACCTTC
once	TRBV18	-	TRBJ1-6	CASSPGGRNSPLHF	TGTGCCAGCTCACCAGGGGGGAGGAATTCACCCCTCCACTTT